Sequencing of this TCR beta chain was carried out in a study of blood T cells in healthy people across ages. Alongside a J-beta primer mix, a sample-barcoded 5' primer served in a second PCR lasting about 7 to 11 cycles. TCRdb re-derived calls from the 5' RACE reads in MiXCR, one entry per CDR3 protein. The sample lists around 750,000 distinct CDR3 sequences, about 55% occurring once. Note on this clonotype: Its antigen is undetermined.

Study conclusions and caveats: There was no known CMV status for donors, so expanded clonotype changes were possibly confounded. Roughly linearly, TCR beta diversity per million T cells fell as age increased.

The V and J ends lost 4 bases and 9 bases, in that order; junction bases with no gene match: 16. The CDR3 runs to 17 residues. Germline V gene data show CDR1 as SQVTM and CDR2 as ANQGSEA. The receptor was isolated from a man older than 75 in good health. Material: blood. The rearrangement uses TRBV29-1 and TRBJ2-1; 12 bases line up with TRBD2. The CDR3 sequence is CSVGRLAGGPPTIEQFF. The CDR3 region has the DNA TGCAGCGTTGGTCGCCTAGCGGGAGGGCCACCAACAATTGAGCAGTTCTTC.